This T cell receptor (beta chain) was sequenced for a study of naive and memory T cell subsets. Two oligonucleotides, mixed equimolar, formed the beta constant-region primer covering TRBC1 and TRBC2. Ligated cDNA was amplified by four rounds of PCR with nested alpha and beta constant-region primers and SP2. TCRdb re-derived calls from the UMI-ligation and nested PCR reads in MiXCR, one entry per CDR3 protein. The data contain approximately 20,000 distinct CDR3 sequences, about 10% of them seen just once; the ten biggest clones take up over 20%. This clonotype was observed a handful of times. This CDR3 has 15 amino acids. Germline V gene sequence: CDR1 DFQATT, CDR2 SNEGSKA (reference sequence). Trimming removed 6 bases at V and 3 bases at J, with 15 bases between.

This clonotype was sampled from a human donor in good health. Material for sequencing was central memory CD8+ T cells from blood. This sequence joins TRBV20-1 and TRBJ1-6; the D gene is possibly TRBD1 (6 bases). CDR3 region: CSATRGGDYNSPLHF. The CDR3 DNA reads TGCAGTGCCACAAGAGGGGGAGACTATAATTCACCCCTCCACTTT.